This T cell receptor (beta chain) was captured by sequencing in a study of blood T cell repertoires in COVID-19. At the level of the study: Specimens from acute and convalescent COVID-19 originated in the United States, Italy and Spain. From T cells, B-cell-depleted T cells, or PBMCs came the material, which was cDNA or gDNA.

The repertoire was sequenced with immunoSEQ multiplex PCR; TCRdb's copy has only in-frame clones and lacks some. The data contain hundreds of thousands of clones, about nine tenths of them singletons. Germline assignment: CDR1 SGHNT and CDR2 YENEEA. This CDR3 spans 13 amino acids. Trimming removed 3 bases from V and 3 bases from J, with 8 bases in between. Cohorts were determined from participant-reported clinical history. In Cohort 3, a recovered donor had either two negative PCRs, clearance, or symptom resolution. The sequencing sample was made of PBMCs or T cells enriched from blood (not recorded which). This receptor was identified in a woman between 50 and 59 years old who had recovered from COVID-19. This chain connects TRBV11-3 to TRBJ2-5; a weak D match, TRBD1 (5 bases). CDR3 DNA sequence: TGTGCCAGCAGCTTTCAGGGCGAAGAGACCCAGTACTTC. Translating gives CASSFQGEETQYF.